The 21 T cell receptor beta chains presented below share a single source sample, sequenced in a study of blood T cell repertoires in COVID-19. The repertoire was sequenced with immunoSEQ multiplex PCR; TCRdb's copy has only in-frame clones and lacks some. Among fewer than 80,000 clones listed, 88% were seen once. The sequenced sample was peripheral blood. These receptors were collected from a human donor in a cohort sampled during active COVID-19.

This CDR3 reads CASSFSAVSYEQYF. In DNA, the CDR3 is TGTGCCAGCAGCTTCTCGGCGGTCTCCTACGAGCAGTACTTC. The gene calls are TRBV7-8 and TRBJ2-7; D remains unclear. V was cut by 3 bases and J by 0 bases, with 9 bases left in between. Germline V lookup: CDR1 SGHVS, CDR2 FQNEAQ. The CDR3 contains 14 residues. Filled out from reference TRBV7-8 and TRBJ2-7, the complete variable domain reads GAGVSQSPRYKVAKRGQDVALRCDPISGHVSLFWYQQALGQGPEFLTYFQNEAQLDKSGLPSDRFFAERPEGSVSTLKIQRTQQEDSAVYLCASSFSAVSYEQYFGPGTRLTVT.

The rearrangement joins TRBV3-1 (or the pseudogene TRBV3-2) to TRBJ1-2; TRBD1 is a possible D gene (6 bases). V shed 5 bases and J shed 7 bases, with 17 bases lying between them. CDR1 and CDR2 (germline): LGHDT, YNNKEL (reference sequence). The CDR3 sequence is 14 residues long. The CDR3 spells CASSSRTGGAGYTF. The CDR3 DNA reads TGTGCCAGCAGCTCACGCACGGGGGGGGCTGGCTACACCTTC.

This chain uses TRBV6-5 with TRBJ2-7; 14 bases are shared with TRBD2. This CDR3 is 14 amino acids long. The V gene end was trimmed by 6 bases and the J gene end by 6 bases; junction bases not matched to a gene: 4. The germline gives CDR1 MNHEY, CDR2 SVGAGI. The CDR3 loop reads CASRGLAGGSEQYF. The CDR3 DNA sequence: TGTGCCAGCAGAGGACTAGCGGGAGGAAGCGAGCAGTACTTC.

V and J are TRBV2 and TRBJ1-5; 8 nucleotides line up with TRBD1. Germline V lookup: CDR1 SNHLY, CDR2 FYNNEI. The V gene end was trimmed by 6 bases and the J gene end by 7 bases; junction bases not matched to a gene: 14. There are 16 residues in the CDR3. CDR3 in DNA: TGTGCCAGCAGCCCGGACAGGGTTGAAAGCTGGCAGCCCCAGCATTTT. The encoded protein is CASSPDRVESWQPQHF.

This clone has just a few counts. The chain uses TRBV4-1 and TRBJ2-7; D perhaps matches TRBD1 (5 bases). The CDR3 is made up of 15 amino acids. Germline CDR1 reads MGHRA; CDR2 reads YSYEKL. Trimming removed 0 bases at V and 3 bases at J, with 12 bases between. CDR3 DNA sequence: TGCGCCAGCAGCCAAGAGGTCAGCAGGGACTACGAGCAGTACTTC. Protein sequence: CASSQEVSRDYEQYF.

This clone appeared a single time. The gene calls are TRBV15 and TRBJ1-1; D is possibly TRBD1 (6 bases). Trimming stripped 0 bases from V and 7 bases from J, with 21 bases between. Germline V lookup: CDR1 LNHNV, CDR2 YYDKDF (reference sequence). This CDR3 has 17 residues. The CDR3 coding sequence is TGTGCCACCAGCAGAGATCCCCCCCAGGGGCCGATTTTTGAAGCTTTCTTT. This translates into CATSRDPPQGPIFEAFF. Together with reference TRBV15 and TRBJ1-1, the CDR3 gives the full variable domain: DAMVIQNPRYQVTQFGKPVTLSCSQTLNHNVMYWYQQKSSQAPKLLFHYYDKDFNNEADTPDNFQSRRPNTSFCFLDIRSPGLGDTAMYLCATSRDPPQGPIFEAFFGQGTRLTVV.

The V gene is TRBV9, the J gene TRBJ2-2, with TRBD2 identical over 8 bases. This CDR3 is built from 14 residues. V was pared by 0 bases and J by 9 bases, with 4 bases of the junction left unmatched. Germline V lookup: CDR1 SGDLS, CDR2 YYNGEE. In nucleotides, the CDR3 is TGTGCCAGCAGCGTAGCTGGCGGGGGGCGGGAGCTGTTTTTT. This codes for CASSVAGGGRELFF.

This sequence joins TRBV6-5 and TRBJ1-5, with 9 bases lining up with TRBD1. The trim removed 2 bases at V and 3 bases at J, leaving 2 bases unmatched. The germline CDR1 and CDR2 sequences are MNHEY and SVGAGI. The CDR3 is made up of 15 amino acids. The CDR3 protein is CASSYGTGNNQPQHF. The CDR3 DNA reads TGTGCCAGCAGTTACGGGACAGGGAACAATCAGCCCCAGCATTTT.

CDR3 bases: TGTGCCAGCAGCGGTCGCCGAGCCTACGAGCAGTACTTC. Translating gives CASSGRRAYEQYF. The rearrangement uses TRBV9 and TRBJ2-7; D call uncertain. The CDR3 has 13 residues. Germline loops: CDR1 SGDLS, CDR2 YYNGEE. Trimming took 3 bases from V and 2 from J, leaving 9 bases between them. Complete variable domain (other parts from reference TRBV9 and TRBJ2-7): DSGVTQTPKHLITATGQRVTLRCSPRSGDLSVYWYQQSLDQGLQFLIQYYNGEERAKGNILERFSAQQFPDLHSELNLSSLELGDSALYFCASSGRRAYEQYFGPGTRLTVT.

The CDR3 DNA follows: TGTGCCAGCAGCCAATCCTTAGCCGCTGAAGCTTTCTTT. Its protein is CASSQSLAAEAFF. The V call is TRBV3-1 (or the pseudogene TRBV3-2), the J call TRBJ1-1; D uncertain. Trimming took 2 bases from V and 6 from J, leaving 10 bases between them. Germline V lookup: CDR1 LGHDT, CDR2 YNNKEL (reference sequence). The CDR3 spans 13 residues.

This chain links TRBV7-6 with TRBJ2-3; 10 bases map to TRBD2. J gave up 4 bases and V 4 bases, and 8 bases lay outside the gene matches. This CDR3 region has 16 residues. Looked up from germline, CDR1 is SGHVS and CDR2 is FNYEAQ. The CDR3 loop reads CASSSSSGRNPDTQYF. For the CDR3, the DNA is TGTGCCAGCAGCTCCTCTAGCGGGAGAAACCCAGATACGCAGTATTTT. The full variable domain, in which reference TRBV7-6 and TRBJ2-3 provide the parts outside the CDR3, is GAGVSQSPRYKVTKRGQDVALRCDPISGHVSLYWYRQALGQGPEFLTYFNYEAQQDKSGLPNDRFSAERPEGSISTLTIQRTEQRDSAMYRCASSSSSGRNPDTQYFGPGTRLTVL.

The CDR3 region is CASSPREMNTEAFF. The CDR3 nucleotides read TGTGCCAGCAGCCCCCGGGAGATGAACACTGAAGCTTTCTTT. The V call is TRBV7-9, the J call TRBJ1-1, with D unclear. The germline V and J ends were trimmed by 5 bases and 0 bases, with 10 bases remaining between them. The CDR3 length is 14 residues. CDR1 and CDR2 (germline): SEHNR, FQNEAQ (reference sequence).

CDR3 DNA: TGTGCCAGCAGCCAGAGGGGGACAAGGGGGGCCAACGTCCTGACTTTC. It is translated as CASSQRGTRGANVLTF. J is TRBJ2-6 and V is TRBV11-2, with D possibly TRBD1 on 6 matching bases. CDR1 is SGHAT and CDR2 is FQNNGV in the germline V gene. The V gene lost 5 bases and the J gene lost 4 bases, with 15 bases spanning the gap. CDR3 length equals 16 residues.

This sequence joins TRBV6-5 and TRBJ1-2; 10 nucleotides agree with TRBD1. The V gene's germline CDR1 is MNHEY and CDR2 SVGAGI. The CDR3 runs 14 residues. Trimming removed 8 bases from V and 7 bases from J; junction bases left unmatched: 10. The CDR3 DNA reads as TGTGCCAGCCGACAGGGGGCCAGGGGAGGTGGCTACACCTTC. It is translated as CASRQGARGGGYTF.

The J gene is TRBJ2-1, the V gene TRBV5-5; tentatively, D is TRBD2 (7 bases). There are 15 residues in the CDR3. The germline CDR1 and CDR2 sequences are SGHKS and YYEKEE (reference sequence). V gave up 3 bases and J gave up 6 bases, with 16 bases separating them. In DNA, the CDR3 is TGTGCCAGCAGCTGGGGGCAGGGAGGGACCAATGAGCAGTTCTTC. It yields the protein CASSWGQGGTNEQFF.

This sequence joins TRBV7-9 and TRBJ1-1; the match to TRBD1 covers 8 bases. CDR3 size: 15 residues. CDR1 and CDR2 (germline): SEHNR, FQNEAQ (reference sequence). V shed 5 bases and J 4 bases; nucleotides not matched to a gene: 9. The CDR3 coding sequence is TGTGCCAGCAGCCCAGGGGACAGGTGGTTCACTGAAGCTTTCTTT. As protein: CASSPGDRWFTEAFF. Together with reference TRBV7-9 and TRBJ1-1, the CDR3 gives the full variable domain: DTGVSQNPRHKITKRGQNVTFRCDPISEHNRLYWYRQTLGQGPEFLTYFQNEAQLEKSRLLSDRFSAERPKGSFSTLEIQRTEQGDSAMYLCASSPGDRWFTEAFFGQGTRLTVV.

The chain links TRBV19 to TRBJ1-6, with unresolved D. Trimming took off 11 bases at V and 2 bases at J, with 13 bases between the two ends. The V gene's germline CDR1 is LNHDA and CDR2 SQIVND (reference sequence). The CDR3 has 14 amino acids. CDR3 DNA sequence: TGTGCCTCCGCCCCCGGGGCCTATAATTCACCCCTCCACTTT. This codes for CASAPGAYNSPLHF.

V is TRBV15 and J is TRBJ1-2; no reliable D call. This CDR3 region has 16 residues. Germline CDR1 reads LNHNV; CDR2 reads YYDKDF (reference sequence). Trimming shortened V by 0 bases and J by 5 bases, and 16 bases separated the two germline ends. The CDR3 DNA reads TGTGCCACCAGCAGAGATTGGAGGGTTAAAGGATATGGCTACACCTTC. The encoded protein is CATSRDWRVKGYGYTF.

The chain employs TRBV3-1 (or the pseudogene TRBV3-2) and TRBJ2-7, with 9 positions matching TRBD2. Germline V gene lookup returns CDR1 LGHDT and CDR2 YNNKEL (reference sequence). The V and J ends lost 1 base and 3 bases, in that order; junction bases with no gene match: 7. The CDR3 loop spans 16 amino acids. DNA of the CDR3: TGTGCCAGCAGCCAAGGACTAGCGGTTTTTGGCTACGAGCAGTACTTC. It yields the protein CASSQGLAVFGYEQYF.

The chain employs TRBV12-3 or TRBV12-4 and TRBJ1-3, with D perhaps matching TRBD1 (5 bases). V lost 4 bases and J 4 bases, leaving 8 bases between the germline ends. The CDR3 consists of 13 residues. The CDR3 DNA is TGTGCCAGCAGTTATCAGGGCGGAAACACCATATATTTT. Translated, it gives CASSYQGGNTIYF.

The V call is TRBV24-1, the J call TRBJ2-1; 10 nucleotides line up with TRBD2. Germline V CDR1 and CDR2: KGHDR, SFDVKD. V lost 0 bases to trimming and J lost 3 bases; unmatched junction nucleotides: 7. This CDR3 is built from 18 residues. The DNA of the CDR3 is TGTGCCACCAGTGATTTGCTGCGGACTAGCGGACGCTACAATGAGCAGTTCTTC. Translation: CATSDLLRTSGRYNEQFF.